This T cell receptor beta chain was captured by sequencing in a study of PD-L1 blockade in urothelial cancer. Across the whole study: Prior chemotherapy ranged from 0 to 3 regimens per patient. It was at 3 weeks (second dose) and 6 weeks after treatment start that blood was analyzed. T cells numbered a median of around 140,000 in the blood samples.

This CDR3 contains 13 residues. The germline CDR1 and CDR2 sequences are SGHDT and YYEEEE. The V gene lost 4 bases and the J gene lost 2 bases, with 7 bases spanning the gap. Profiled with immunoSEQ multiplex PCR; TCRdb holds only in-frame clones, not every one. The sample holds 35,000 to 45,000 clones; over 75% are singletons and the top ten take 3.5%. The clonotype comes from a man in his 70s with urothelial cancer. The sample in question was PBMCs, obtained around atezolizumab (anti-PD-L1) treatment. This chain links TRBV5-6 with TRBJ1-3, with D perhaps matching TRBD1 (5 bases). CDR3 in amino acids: CASSRQTGNTIYF. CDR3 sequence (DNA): TGTGCCAGCAGCCGACAGACTGGAAACACCATATATTTT.